Given below is one TCR beta chain in context. Its antigen is not known. The data belong to a study of CD4+ T cells in melanoma. Study outcomes and limitations: CD8+ T cell, macrophage and B cell function reportedly correlated with neoantigen-specific CD4+ T cells. Neoantigen-specific CD4+ T cells in melanoma reportedly had diverse differentiation states.

The CDR3 spans 16 residues. The trim removed 5 bases at V and 2 bases at J, leaving 6 bases unmatched. CDR1 SGHRS and CDR2 YFSETQ come from the germline V gene. Assay used: immunoSEQ multiplex PCR; TCRdb lists only in-frame clones, some missing. The sample has approximately 14,000 clones, roughly two thirds seen once. This receptor was obtained from a human donor with melanoma. The chain combines TRBV5-1 with TRBJ2-3; 12 positions match TRBD2. Sequencing was done on a sample of cells from a culture (not recorded whether cultured in vitro). The CDR3 spells CASSTSGGFATDTQYF. Written as DNA, the CDR3 is TGCGCCAGCAGTACTAGCGGGGGGTTCGCCACAGATACGCAGTATTTT.